Listed here are 25 T cell receptor beta chains from one sample, sequenced in a study of blood T cell repertoires in COVID-19. The assay was immunoSEQ multiplex PCR, and TCRdb's table has in-frame clones only and misses some. The repertoire holds about 37,000 clones, with around 93% as singletons. The sequencing sample was made of peripheral blood. These receptors were taken from a woman aged 25-40 years in a cohort sampled during active COVID-19.

The count of this clone is one. The chain recombines TRBV3-1 (or the pseudogene TRBV3-2) with TRBJ1-2, with a weak D call TRBD1 (5 bases). CDR1 is LGHDT, CDR2 YNNKEL, per germline (reference sequence). Trimming removed 0 bases from V and 4 bases from J, with 21 bases in between. The CDR3 length is 18 residues. Here the CDR3 DNA reads TGTGCCAGCAGCCAAGATGGGCGGTGGGGCATCGGTTTCTATGGCTACACCTTC. Protein sequence: CASSQDGRWGIGFYGYTF.

The chain links TRBV15 to TRBJ1-1, with 11 bases aligning to TRBD1. The CDR3 length is 16 residues. The germline gives CDR1 LNHNV, CDR2 YYDKDF (reference sequence). V gave up 1 base and J gave up 5 bases; unmatched junction bases: 6. The CDR3 protein is CATSRVSGTGGTEAFF. As DNA, the CDR3 is TGTGCCACCAGCAGAGTAAGCGGGACAGGGGGAACTGAAGCTTTCTTT.

Worth noting for this clone: At one end the junction does not follow the germline gene, possibly because of a read error. This chain uses TRBV3-1 (or the pseudogene TRBV3-2) with TRBJ2-2; D unclear. The CDR3 spans 14 residues. Germline values: CDR1 LGHDT, CDR2 YNNKEL (reference sequence). The DNA for the CDR3 is TGTGCCAGCAGCCAAGACGGAGCCACCCGGGAGCTGTTTTTT. Translated, it gives CASSQDGATRELFF.

The CDR3 is CASSPRRGTTSGANVLTF. CDR3 coding DNA: TGTGCCAGCTCACCACGGCGGGGCACAACGTCTGGGGCCAACGTCCTGACTTTC. V and J are TRBV18 and TRBJ2-6; weak D call: TRBD2 (6 bases). V was clipped by 1 base and J by 1 base, with 14 bases between them. Germline V gene sequence: CDR1 KGHSH, CDR2 LQKENI. CDR3 length: 18 residues.

The V gene is TRBV5-1, the J gene TRBJ1-1; D might be TRBD1 (6 bases). Germline V gene data show CDR1 as SGHRS and CDR2 as YFSETQ. The CDR3 runs to 15 residues. The V gene lost 0 bases and the J gene lost 3 bases, with 12 bases spanning the gap. Here the CDR3 reads CASSLAAGEHTEAFF. CDR3 nucleotides: TGCGCCAGCAGCTTGGCGGCAGGGGAACACACTGAAGCTTTCTTT.

V is TRBV19 and J is TRBJ2-5, with D maybe TRBD1 (6 bases). The V gene's germline CDR1 is LNHDA and CDR2 SQIVND (reference sequence). Trimming removed 2 bases at V and 1 base at J, with 11 bases between. The CDR3 spans 15 residues. The CDR3, as DNA: TGTGCCAGTAGTATACTCGGGACACCCCAAGAGACCCAGTACTTC. Its protein product is CASSILGTPQETQYF. The entire variable domain, with the rest obtained from reference TRBV19 and TRBJ2-5, is as follows: DGGITQSPKYLFRKEGQNVTLSCEQNLNHDAMYWYRQDPGQGLRLIYYSQIVNDFQKGDIAEGYSVSREKKESFPLTVTSAQKNPTAFYLCASSILGTPQETQYFGPGTRLLVL.

V gene TRBV29-1 combines with J gene TRBJ1-2; D gene ambiguous. V was pared by 2 bases and J by 0 bases, with 4 bases between. CDR3 length: 12 amino acids. Germline V CDR1 and CDR2: SQVTM, ANQGSEA. The chain's CDR3 is CSVETANYGYTF. DNA for the CDR3: TGCAGCGTTGAAACGGCTAACTATGGCTACACCTTC.

The CDR3 DNA is TGTGCCAGTACTCCCGGACAGGGACAGTACAATGAGCAGTTCTTC. Protein product: CASTPGQGQYNEQFF. The rearrangement links TRBV19 to TRBJ2-1, with 8 bases aligning to TRBD1. Germline values: CDR1 LNHDA, CDR2 SQIVND (reference sequence). CDR3 length equals 15 residues. The trim removed 7 bases at V and 4 bases at J, leaving 9 bases unmatched.

CDR3 nucleotides: TGCGCCAGCAGCTTAGAAATAGCGGGAAGGAAGGCCGGGGAGCTGTTTTTT. Residues: CASSLEIAGRKAGELFF. V and J are TRBV5-1 and TRBJ2-2; TRBD2 agrees at 8 bases. The CDR3 totals 17 residues. The germline V gene has CDR1 SGHRS and CDR2 YFSETQ. The J segment lost 6 bases and the V segment lost 2 bases, leaving 12 bases of the junction unmatched.

This clone was seen just once. The V gene is TRBV5-3, the J gene TRBJ1-2, with D perhaps matching TRBD1 (6 bases). TRBV5-3 is treated as an ORF (open reading frame) with a function not yet certain. The germline V and J ends were trimmed by 3 bases and 2 bases, with 8 bases remaining between them. This CDR3 is 13 amino acids long. The CDR3 spells CARSSDRNYGYTF. DNA for the CDR3: TGTGCCAGAAGCTCAGACAGGAACTATGGCTACACCTTC.

V gene TRBV11-3 combines with J gene TRBJ2-1, with TRBD2 identical over 8 bases. Germline trimming cut 6 bases from V and 0 bases from J; bases unmatched to any gene: 4. CDR3 size: 15 residues. Germline CDR1 and CDR2: SGHNT and YENEEA. This chain's CDR3 is CASRPGTSSYNEQFF. In DNA, the CDR3 is TGTGCCAGCAGGCCCGGGACTAGCTCCTACAATGAGCAGTTCTTC.

This chain uses TRBV9 with TRBJ1-3; D possibly corresponds to TRBD1 (6 bases). The CDR3 is made up of 17 amino acids. Trimming cost V 3 bases and J 0 bases, with 16 bases left between them. Per germline, CDR1 SGDLS and CDR2 YYNGEE. CDR3 nucleotide sequence: TGTGCCAGCAGCGGACGGTACAGGGTAGACTCTGGAAACACCATATATTTT. Its translation is CASSGRYRVDSGNTIYF.

The rearrangement links TRBV2 to TRBJ2-1; 8 positions agree with TRBD2. Looked up from germline, CDR1 is SNHLY and CDR2 is FYNNEI. This CDR3 is 13 amino acids long. Losses at the gene ends were 10 bases for V and 7 bases for J; bases not matched to a gene: 9. CDR3 protein: CATELAAINEQFF. The CDR3 DNA reads TGTGCCACCGAACTAGCGGCGATTAATGAGCAGTTCTTC. Full variable domain (outside the CDR3, taken from reference TRBV2 and TRBJ2-1): EPEVTQTPSHQVTQMGQEVILRCVPISNHLYFYWYRQILGQKVEFLVSFYNNEISEKSEIFDDQFSVERPDGSNFTLKIRSTKLEDSAMYFCATELAAINEQFFGPGTRLTVL.

This clone was seen only once. The chain recombines TRBV27 with TRBJ2-7; 12 nucleotides agree with TRBD2. Germline CDR1 reads MNHEY; CDR2 reads SMNVEV (reference sequence). There are 15 residues in the CDR3. V shed 5 bases, J shed 4 bases, and the junction held 6 bases outside the gene matches. The CDR3 bases are TGTGCCAGCAGTCCGCTAGCGGGAGGGCCGTACGAGCAGTACTTC. Translated: CASSPLAGGPYEQYF.

The rearrangement joins TRBV30 to TRBJ1-4, with TRBD1 matching over 10 bases. V lost 3 bases and J lost 8; bases outside the gene matches: 3. The V gene's germline CDR1 is GTSNPN and CDR2 SVGIG (reference sequence). This CDR3 spans 13 amino acids. CDR3 sequence (DNA): TGTGCCTGGAGGGACAGGGGGGAAGAAAAACTGTTTTTT. This gives the protein CAWRDRGEEKLFF.

The rearrangement joins TRBV15 to TRBJ1-2; perhaps TRBD1 as D (5 bases). The CDR3 extends over 14 amino acids. Germline V gives CDR1 LNHNV, CDR2 YYDKDF (reference sequence). Trimming removed 1 base at V and 7 bases at J, with 13 bases between. The DNA for the CDR3 is TGTGCCACCAGCAGAGTAGGGGCGTCGGGTGGCTACACCTTC. Translating gives CATSRVGASGGYTF. The full variable domain, rest sourced from reference TRBV15 and TRBJ1-2, is DAMVIQNPRYQVTQFGKPVTLSCSQTLNHNVMYWYQQKSSQAPKLLFHYYDKDFNNEADTPDNFQSRRPNTSFCFLDIRSPGLGDTAMYLCATSRVGASGGYTFGSGTRLTVV.

The J gene is TRBJ2-1, the V gene TRBV6-6; 9 bases agree with TRBD2. With V trimmed by 4 bases and J by 0 bases, 4 bases remained unmatched. The CDR3 is 16 residues long. Germline-derived CDR1 and CDR2 are MNHNY and SVGAGI (reference sequence). The CDR3 DNA follows: TGTGCCAGCAGTTCTCGGCGGGAGGGCTCCTACAATGAGCAGTTCTTC. This sequence encodes CASSSRREGSYNEQFF.

This clone was observed a single time. The V call is TRBV11-3, the J call TRBJ2-5, with 7 bases matching TRBD1. The V gene's germline CDR1 is SGHNT and CDR2 YENEEA. CDR3 length: 14 residues. Trimming at V came to 4 bases and at J to 1 base, leaving 3 bases not matched to a gene. CDR3 nucleotides: TGTGCCAGCAGCTCACGGGACAGCCAAGAGACCCAGTACTTC. Translated: CASSSRDSQETQYF.

The DNA for the CDR3 is TGTGCCAGCAGTTCCGGCACAGATACGCAGTATTTT. Translated: CASSSGTDTQYF. The chain recombines TRBV27 with TRBJ2-3; D ambiguous. The V gene lost 4 bases and the J gene lost 1 base, with 3 bases spanning the gap. Germline lookup yields CDR1 MNHEY and CDR2 SMNVEV (reference sequence). The CDR3 loop spans 12 amino acids.

The gene calls are TRBV5-1 and TRBJ2-1, with 8 bases aligning to TRBD2. Germline trimming cut 2 bases from V and 2 bases from J; bases unmatched to any gene: 3. The CDR3 is 15 amino acids. Germline loops: CDR1 SGHRS, CDR2 YFSETQ. CDR3 sequence (DNA): TGCGCCAGCAGCTTCGTAGCGGGAACCTACAATGAGCAGTTCTTC. This gives the protein CASSFVAGTYNEQFF. Complete variable domain (other parts from reference TRBV5-1 and TRBJ2-1): KAGVTQTPRYLIKTRGQQVTLSCSPISGHRSVSWYQQTPGQGLQFLFEYFSETQRNKGNFPGRFSGRQFSNSRSEMNVSTLELGDSALYLCASSFVAGTYNEQFFGPGTRLTVL.

In its sample, this clone ranks as large. V and J are TRBV29-1 and TRBJ1-5, with 8 bases matching TRBD1. CDR1 is SQVTM and CDR2 is ANQGSEA in the germline V gene. Trimming at V came to 6 bases and at J to 7 bases, leaving 5 bases not matched to a gene. The CDR3 extends over 12 amino acids. In nucleotides, the CDR3 is TGCAGCGTGCACAGGGGGGAGCAGCCCCAGCATTTT. Residues: CSVHRGEQPQHF. The whole variable domain, remainder taken from reference TRBV29-1 and TRBJ1-5, is SAVISQKPSRDICQRGTSLTIQCQVDSQVTMMFWYRQQPGQSLTLIATANQGSEATYESGFVIDKFPISRPNLTFSTLTVSNMSPEDSSIYLCSVHRGEQPQHFGDGTRLSIL.

This clone occurred once. The chain joins TRBV9 to TRBJ2-7; TRBD2 agrees at 11 bases. The junction had 4 bases not matched to a gene; V was cut back by 4 bases and J by 4 bases. The CDR3 runs 14 residues. Germline V lookup: CDR1 SGDLS, CDR2 YYNGEE. CDR3 region: CASSRGTSGYEQYF. The DNA of the CDR3 is TGTGCCAGCAGCCGGGGGACTAGCGGTTACGAGCAGTACTTC.

The rearrangement joins TRBV5-1 to TRBJ1-1, with D perhaps matching TRBD1 (6 bases). Germline CDR1 reads SGHRS; CDR2 reads YFSETQ. This CDR3 region has 15 residues. V was pared by 3 bases and J by 2 bases, with 14 bases between. The CDR3 region has the DNA TGCGCCAGCAGCTCCTATACCGGGACAAACACTGAAGCTTTCTTT. Protein product: CASSSYTGTNTEAFF. The full variable domain, rest sourced from reference TRBV5-1 and TRBJ1-1, is KAGVTQTPRYLIKTRGQQVTLSCSPISGHRSVSWYQQTPGQGLQFLFEYFSETQRNKGNFPGRFSGRQFSNSRSEMNVSTLELGDSALYLCASSSYTGTNTEAFFGQGTRLTVV.

CDR3 nucleotides: TGTGCCAGCTCCCTAAGAGCCGACGTCCCGCTGACATATGGCTACACCTTC. Translated, it gives CASSLRADVPLTYGYTF. The chain links TRBV18 to TRBJ1-2; no definite D call. This CDR3 is built from 17 residues. Germline V gives CDR1 KGHSH, CDR2 LQKENI. V was shortened by 6 bases and J by 5 bases, with 25 bases between the two germline ends.

A single count supports this clone. The rearrangement links TRBV19 to TRBJ1-3; D uncertain. This CDR3 has 15 residues. Germline loops: CDR1 LNHDA, CDR2 SQIVND (reference sequence). The V end was cut by 9 bases, the J end by 0 bases, with 15 bases between. The chain's CDR3 is CASQERPSSGNTIYF. For the CDR3, the DNA is TGTGCCAGCCAGGAACGGCCCAGCTCTGGAAACACCATATATTTT.